The present T cell receptor (beta chain) was sequenced within a study of identical twins (TCRdb year 2016). General notes on the study: The study deep-sequenced TCR alpha and beta repertoires from monozygotic twins, unrelated adults of various ages and cord blood to test whether fetal clonotypes persist. Replicate twin experiments were performed at different times using different library preparation protocols to rule out contamination. Findings and caveats that apply to the study as a whole: Excess twin sharing in beta out-of-frame sequences was weaker because fewer shared sequences lowered the signal-to-noise ratio. Invariant T cells such as MAIT and iNKT could partly confound zero-insertion analyses, although diverse VJ usage argued against such confounding for most clonotypes. Fewer insertions were carried by abundant cord blood beta clonotypes; a weaker similar trend was observed in young adult naive repertoires, while no such trend was observed in memory repertoires. In monozygotic twins, out-of-frame TCR alpha sharing was systematically underestimated by recombination models, although the models agreed with sharing between unrelated individuals. Because the same donors could not be followed over many years, the conclusions relied on cross-sectional statistical analysis. Compared with coincidental sharing between unrelated individuals, an excess of low generation-probability sequences was observed among out-of-frame TCR alpha sequences shared between twins.

The library was generated by 5' RACE. Sequencing used an Illumina HiSeq 2000. Template switching introduced a universal primer binding site; the final cDNA contained a unique molecular identifier, enabling accurate counting of TCR cDNA molecules. Specific primers in the conserved constant-segment region were used to synthesize first-strand cDNA for the TCR alpha and beta chains. To control for contamination, every cDNA library was double barcoded, receiving both a SMART-Mk sample barcode and Illumina barcodes. TruSeq adapter sequences and Illumina sample barcodes were added in two successive PCR steps. TCR alpha and beta cDNA libraries were sequenced on the Illumina HiSeq platform with custom primers. As for the original processing: Unique molecular identifiers were extracted from raw reads with MiGEC, and CDR3 positions were determined with MiXCR. For each individual, recombination models were inferred using an EM algorithm with the repgenHMM and IGoR tools. Shared clonotype analysis was performed with the tcR package in R, normalizing sharing by the product of cloneset sizes. Out-of-frame nonproductive sequences were analyzed to study raw recombination free of thymic and clonal selection effects. TCRdb handled the public reads itself, with Q25 trimming in fastp and clone calling in MiXCR, and kept productive beta chains. CDR3 protein sequences are deduplicated, and each keeps its most common genes and DNA. Here the V and J calls rest on TCRdb's processing, not on the authors' analysis. The sample table contains approximately 94,000 distinct CDR3 sequences; only one count was recorded for roughly 6% of them. The top ten clones comprise approximately 12% of the sample.

Only healthy Caucasian donors were included. Miltenyi CD45RO+ enrichment and human naive T-cell isolation kits were used to isolate memory (CD45RO+) and naive T cells from PBMC. This clonotype was seen a few times. It lacks a known antigen. No much larger clone is present one base from it, and per-base qualities are unavailable. From V the trimming removes 6 bases and from J it removes 4 bases, while the gene matches leave 4 bases of the junction unaccounted for. The germline V gene (reference sequence) specifies DFQATT as CDR1 and SNEGSKA as CDR2. Counted from cysteine to phenylalanine, this CDR3 has 12 amino acids. Of all the DNA, just the CDR3 is kept, 36 bases in frame from base 1.

This receptor chain uses TRBV20-1 and TRBJ1-2; 8 bases in the middle match TRBD1. The TCR sequence derives from a woman aged 45-65 years in good health. Sequenced input: memory T cells sorted from blood. Interpreted using the paper, the cell subset or site label stands for: CD45RO+ enriched T cells. The CDR3 amino acid sequence is: CSATTGGYGYTF. In nucleotide form, the sequence is TGCAGTGCAACCACAGGGGGCTATGGCTACACCTTC.